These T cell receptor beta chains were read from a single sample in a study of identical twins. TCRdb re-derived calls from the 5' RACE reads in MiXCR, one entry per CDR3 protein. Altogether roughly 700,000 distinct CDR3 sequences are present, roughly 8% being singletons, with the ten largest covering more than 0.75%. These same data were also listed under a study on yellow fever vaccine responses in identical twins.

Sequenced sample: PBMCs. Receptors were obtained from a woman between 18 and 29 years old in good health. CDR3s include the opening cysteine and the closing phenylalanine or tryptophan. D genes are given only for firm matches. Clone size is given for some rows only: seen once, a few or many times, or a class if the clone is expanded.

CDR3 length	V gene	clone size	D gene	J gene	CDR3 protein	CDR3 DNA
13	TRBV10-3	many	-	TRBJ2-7	CATTTDPTYEQYF	TGTGCCACTACGACAGATCCAACCTACGAGCAGTACTTC
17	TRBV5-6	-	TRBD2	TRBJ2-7	CASSFNPTSAKTYEQYF	TGTGCCAGCAGCTTTAACCCGACTAGCGCCAAAACCTACGAGCAGTACTTC
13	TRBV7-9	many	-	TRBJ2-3	CATRDLNTDTQYF	TGTGCCACCCGGGACTTAAACACAGATACGCAGTATTTT
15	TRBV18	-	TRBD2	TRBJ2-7	CASSPPGGGSYEQYF	TGTGCCAGCTCACCACCAGGTGGCGGGAGTTACGAGCAGTACTTC
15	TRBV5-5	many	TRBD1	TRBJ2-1	CASSFATGVWNEQFF	TGTGCCAGCAGCTTCGCGACAGGGGTTTGGAATGAGCAGTTCTTC
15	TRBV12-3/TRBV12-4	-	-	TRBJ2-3	CASISGPWGTDTQYF	TGTGCCAGCATTTCGGGCCCCTGGGGCACAGATACGCAGTATTTT
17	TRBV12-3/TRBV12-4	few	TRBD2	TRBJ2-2	CASSPRGGLARPGELFF	TGTGCCAGCAGCCCAAGGGGAGGACTAGCGAGGCCCGGGGAGCTGTTTTTT
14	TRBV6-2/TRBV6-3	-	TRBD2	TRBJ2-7	CASRPGGGNYEQYF	TGTGCCAGCAGGCCGGGAGGGGGGAACTACGAGCAGTACTTC
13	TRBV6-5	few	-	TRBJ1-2	CASSYSNNYGYTF	TGTGCCAGCAGTTACTCGAATAATTATGGCTACACCTTC
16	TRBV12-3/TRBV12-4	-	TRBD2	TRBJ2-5	CASSFRVGGRMETQYF	TGTGCCAGCAGTTTCAGGGTCGGCGGGAGAATGGAGACCCAGTACTTC
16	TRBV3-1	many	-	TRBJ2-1	CASSRFPLSSYNEQFF	TGTGCCAGCAGCCGATTCCCCCTGAGCTCCTACAATGAGCAGTTCTTC
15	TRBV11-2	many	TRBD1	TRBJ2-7	CASSFPPGQSYEQYF	TGTGCCAGCAGCTTCCCACCGGGACAGTCCTACGAGCAGTACTTC
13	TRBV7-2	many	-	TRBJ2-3	CASSSPPRSQQYF	TGTGCCAGCAGCTCCCCGCCGAGATCTCAGCAGTATTTT
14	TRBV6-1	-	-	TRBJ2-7	CASRTTGTGYEQYF	TGTGCCAGCAGAACCACAGGGACCGGCTACGAGCAGTACTTC
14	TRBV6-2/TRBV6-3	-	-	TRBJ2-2	CASTLAGRTGELFF	TGTGCCAGCACACTGGCGGGACGGACCGGGGAGCTGTTTTTT
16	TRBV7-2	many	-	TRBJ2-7	CASSLGTGMLSYEQYF	TGTGCCAGCAGCTTAGGAACAGGGATGCTCTCCTACGAGCAGTACTTC
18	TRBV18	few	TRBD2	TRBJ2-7	CASSPLITSGKSSYEQYF	TGTGCCAGCTCACCACTTATCACTAGCGGAAAAAGCTCCTACGAGCAGTACTTC